A selection of T cell receptor beta chains follows, all from one sample in a study of blood T cell repertoires in COVID-19. Assay used: immunoSEQ multiplex PCR; TCRdb lists only in-frame clones, some missing. The sample lists around 250,000 clones; roughly four fifths were seen once. The sequenced material came from PBMCs or T cells enriched from blood (not recorded which). These receptors originate from a man younger than 40 with acute COVID-19. The CDR3 runs from the conserved cysteine through the conserved F or W. The order of the fields is V gene, J gene, CDR3 protein.

v_call: TRBV11-3
j_call: TRBJ2-1
cdr3_aa: CASSLGRGTLAGDNEQFF

v_call: TRBV27
j_call: TRBJ2-1
cdr3_aa: CASSLWGSLAPNEQFF

v_call: TRBV30
j_call: TRBJ2-2
cdr3_aa: CARRLEGNTGELFF

v_call: TRBV6-5
j_call: TRBJ1-6
cdr3_aa: CASSYERNSPLHF

v_call: TRBV7-8
j_call: TRBJ2-2
cdr3_aa: CASSLGRGPNTGELFF

v_call: TRBV13
j_call: TRBJ2-5
cdr3_aa: CASSLGLPGYQETQYF

v_call: TRBV6-2/TRBV6-3
j_call: TRBJ1-2
cdr3_aa: CASSYPGQGGYTF

v_call: TRBV29-1
j_call: TRBJ2-1
cdr3_aa: CSVEALKGLPSGNEQFF

v_call: TRBV28
j_call: TRBJ1-5
cdr3_aa: CASLRQGNQPQHF

v_call: TRBV5-8
j_call: TRBJ2-3
cdr3_aa: CASIMGTRTDTQYF

v_call: TRBV24-1
j_call: TRBJ2-2
cdr3_aa: CATSARLANTGELFF

v_call: TRBV28
j_call: TRBJ2-1
cdr3_aa: CASSFPLAGGHHEQFF

v_call: TRBV5-1
j_call: TRBJ1-6
cdr3_aa: CASSLAPGDNSPLHF

v_call: TRBV14
j_call: TRBJ2-1
cdr3_aa: CASSQDQVAGWYNEQFF

v_call: TRBV5-1
j_call: TRBJ1-2
cdr3_aa: CASSLVGTGGYGYTF

v_call: TRBV5-1
j_call: TRBJ2-3
cdr3_aa: CASRTQEGRRTDTQYF

v_call: TRBV7-9
j_call: TRBJ1-1
cdr3_aa: CASSPDIAEIF

v_call: TRBV12-3/TRBV12-4
j_call: TRBJ2-2
cdr3_aa: CASRNRAGELFF

v_call: TRBV9
j_call: TRBJ1-2
cdr3_aa: CASSVGVGENYGYTF

v_call: TRBV25-1
j_call: TRBJ1-1
cdr3_aa: CASKFGTGATEAFF

v_call: TRBV7-8
j_call: TRBJ2-2
cdr3_aa: CASSLASGQIAGELFF

v_call: TRBV27
j_call: TRBJ1-2
cdr3_aa: CASSPMGQGRGYTF

v_call: TRBV29-1
j_call: TRBJ1-1
cdr3_aa: CSVDGDKGSEAFF

v_call: TRBV11-2
j_call: TRBJ2-1
cdr3_aa: CASSRRVDSYNEQFF

v_call: TRBV19
j_call: TRBJ1-1
cdr3_aa: CASSMTGAVTEAFF

v_call: TRBV13
j_call: TRBJ2-1
cdr3_aa: CASAGGVYNEQFF

v_call: TRBV6-1
j_call: TRBJ2-2
cdr3_aa: CASSETPGGGGELFF

v_call: TRBV4-2
j_call: TRBJ1-1
cdr3_aa: CASSQADSWNTEAFF

v_call: TRBV6-1
j_call: TRBJ2-1
cdr3_aa: CASSDNRAVYNEQFF

v_call: TRBV18
j_call: TRBJ1-1
cdr3_aa: CASSPGQGATAFF

v_call: TRBV11-2
j_call: TRBJ1-6
cdr3_aa: CASRPDSSYNSPLHF

v_call: TRBV6-5
j_call: TRBJ2-5
cdr3_aa: CASRGDRVVETQYF

v_call: TRBV14
j_call: TRBJ1-1
cdr3_aa: CASSPPGTGNTEAFF

v_call: TRBV4-1
j_call: TRBJ1-6
cdr3_aa: CASSQDPATTSYNSPLHF

v_call: TRBV7-2
j_call: TRBJ1-1
cdr3_aa: CASSLVVQGMNTEAFF

v_call: TRBV28
j_call: TRBJ1-4
cdr3_aa: CASRGQHEKLFF

v_call: TRBV6-6
j_call: TRBJ1-3
cdr3_aa: CASSYSQGVGNTIYF

v_call: TRBV7-8
j_call: TRBJ1-2
cdr3_aa: CASSLGFVANYGYTF